Below are 3 T cell receptor beta chains sequenced from a single sample in a study of post-analysis software for immune sequencing data. Unique molecular identifiers were present in the TCR beta cDNA libraries. A single record per CDR3 protein comes from TCRdb applying MiXCR to the PCR reads. The sample holds some 370,000 distinct CDR3 sequences, around 37% seen once. What these receptors recognize is not known. Findings of the study overall: TRBV5-6, TRBV5-1 and TRBV20-1 belonged to a set of roughly 5 TRBV segments that were more frequent in patients than controls.

The sample taken for sequencing was blood. The receptors here all came from a girl aged 5 to 17 with multiple sclerosis.

The table lists this clonotype with a count of one. The V gene is TRBV27, the J gene TRBJ1-4; TRBD1 is a possible D gene (5 bases). Germline CDR1 MNHEY, CDR2 SMNVEV (reference sequence). CDR3 length equals 16 residues. V lost 5 bases and J 0 bases, leaving 13 bases between the germline ends. The CDR3 DNA is TGTGCCAGCAGTCCAGGGACGGCACCAACTAATGAAAAACTGTTTTTT. It encodes CASSPGTAPTNEKLFF.

This rearrangement joins TRBV7-2 to TRBJ2-5; 7 bases are a match to TRBD2. From germline, CDR1 is SGHTA and CDR2 FQGNSA. The CDR3 has 15 residues. With 4 bases clipped from V and 1 base from J, the junction kept 6 bases outside the gene matches. The CDR3 coding sequence is TGTGCCAGCAGCTGGGGGGGGGGAGCCCAAGAGACCCAGTACTTC. This gives the protein CASSWGGGAQETQYF.

The V and J genes are TRBV7-2 and TRBJ1-1; D is undetermined. V was trimmed by 0 bases and J by 4 bases, leaving 9 bases between them. This CDR3 has 14 residues. Germline V gene lookup returns CDR1 SGHTA and CDR2 FQGNSA. CDR3 coding DNA: TGTGCCAGCAGCTTAGCTTGGACGAGCACTGAAGCTTTCTTT. Protein: CASSLAWTSTEAFF.